This TCR beta chain comes out of a study of molecular identifiers for immune sequencing clone quantification. Study-level information: RNA from approximately 20,000 or 98,000 naive CD8 cells was split five ways in replicates, with four sequenced.

The CDR3 sequence is 18 residues long. The V gene's germline CDR1 is LGHNA and CDR2 YSLEER. V was clipped by 0 bases and J by 8 bases; unmatched bases: 17. MiXCR, run by TCRdb on the PCR reads, gives a single entry per CDR3 protein. This table holds approximately 500,000 distinct CDR3 sequences, roughly 25% found once. The chain is built from TRBV4-3 and TRBJ1-1; 8 nucleotides agree with TRBD1. This receptor was identified in a human donor in good health. Some libraries in this study had Jurkat cell RNA spiked in. Sequenced: naive CD8+ T cells from blood, with Jurkat cell RNA spiked in. Subset noted: FACS-sorted CD8+CD4-CCR7+CD45RA+ naive T cells. Written as DNA, the CDR3 is TGCGCCAGCAGCCAAGATGTGGGACAGGCCCCTGCAAATTCGGAAGCTTTCTTT. Translation: CASSQDVGQAPANSEAFF.